A single sample is the source of the 18 T cell receptor beta chains below, sequenced in a study of T cell responses to AZD1222 COVID-19 vaccine. The table came from immunoSEQ multiplex PCR; TCRdb's copy has only in-frame clones and leaves some out. This table has approximately 130,000 clones, more than 85% appearing once. The specimen was peripheral blood, collected 28 days after the second AZD1222 dose. All receptors come from an adult who received the AZD1222 COVID-19 vaccine.

On this clone itself: At one end, the junction sequence differs from germline, possibly due to a read error. V is TRBV7-2 and J is TRBJ1-5; 7 positions match TRBD1. This CDR3 is built from 15 residues. CDR1 and CDR2 from the germline V gene are SGHTA and FQGNSA. CDR3 sequence (DNA): TGTGCCAGCACCTTAGCGGGGGGACAGCATCAGCCCCAGCATTTT. Protein product: CASTLAGGQHQPQHF.

Only a few counts were recorded for this clone. The V and J genes are TRBV7-8 and TRBJ1-1; D is undetermined. CDR1 is SGHVS and CDR2 is FQNEAQ in the germline V gene. V dropped 0 bases and J dropped 3 bases, with 11 bases sitting between them. There are 15 residues in the CDR3. DNA of the CDR3: TGTGCCAGCAGCTTAGCGCTGGGCGGCCACACTGAAGCTTTCTTT. Its protein is CASSLALGGHTEAFF. Full variable domain (missing parts from reference TRBV7-8 and TRBJ1-1): GAGVSQSPRYKVAKRGQDVALRCDPISGHVSLFWYQQALGQGPEFLTYFQNEAQLDKSGLPSDRFFAERPEGSVSTLKIQRTQQEDSAVYLCASSLALGGHTEAFFGQGTRLTVV.

This clone was seen just once. This chain connects TRBV19 to TRBJ1-3; D gene ambiguous. The germline V and J ends were trimmed by 7 bases and 3 bases, with 10 bases remaining between them. Per germline, CDR1 LNHDA and CDR2 SQIVND (reference sequence). The CDR3 has 13 amino acids. The CDR3 sequence is CASKHDRGNTIYF. The CDR3 nucleotides are TGTGCCAGTAAACATGACCGTGGAAACACCATATATTTT.

The chain is built from TRBV29-1 and TRBJ2-5; TRBD2 is a possible D gene (5 bases). CDR1 is SQVTM and CDR2 is ANQGSEA in the germline V gene. With 7 bases removed from V and 2 bases from J, the gap between germline ends came to 14 bases. CDR3 length: 13 amino acids. CDR3 nucleotide sequence: TGCAGCGGTACCCCGACGGGACAAGAGACCCAGTACTTC. Translated: CSGTPTGQETQYF.

With respect to this clone: The germline gene is not matched at one end of the junction; a read error may be the cause. The chain is built from TRBV25-1 and TRBJ2-7, with D possibly matching TRBD1 (6 bases). The CDR3 consists of 12 residues. The germline CDR1 and CDR2 sequences are MGHDK and SYGVNS. The CDR3 sequence is CASSVLGSGQLF. DNA for the CDR3: TGTGCCAGCAGTGTCTTAGGCAGCGGACAGCTCTTC.

J is TRBJ2-1 and V is TRBV4-2; D is possibly TRBD1 or TRBD2 (6 bases each). The CDR3 extends over 14 amino acids. Germline V lookup: CDR1 LGHNA, CDR2 YNFKEQ. With 5 bases removed from V and 2 bases from J, the gap between germline ends came to 10 bases. The CDR3 DNA sequence: TGTGCCAGCAGCTTCGGGGGCCCCTACAATGAGCAGTTCTTC. Its translation: CASSFGGPYNEQFF.

This chain joins TRBV30 and TRBJ1-1, with 7 bases identical to TRBD1. J gave up 11 bases and V 1 base, and 10 bases lay outside the gene matches. Germline assignment: CDR1 GTSNPN and CDR2 SVGIG (reference sequence). The CDR3 runs 13 residues. In DNA form, the CDR3 reads TGTGCCTGGAGTGGACAGGGTTGGTTTCAGGCTTTCTTT. Residues: CAWSGQGWFQAFF.

Here the CDR3 DNA reads TGCAGCGTTGAAGATCACAGGGGCCGAGGAGCAAAACTGTTTTTT. Encoded protein: CSVEDHRGRGAKLFF. The rearrangement uses TRBV29-1 and TRBJ1-4, with 7 bases that match TRBD1. CDR3 size: 15 residues. V gave up 0 bases and J gave up 10 bases; unmatched junction bases: 11. Germline V gene lookup returns CDR1 SQVTM and CDR2 ANQGSEA.

The chain is built from TRBV6-2 or TRBV6-3 and TRBJ2-3, with D possibly matching TRBD2 (6 bases). CDR3 length: 15 residues. Germline CDR1 and CDR2: MNHEY and SVGEGT. V lost 4 bases to trimming and J lost 1 base, with 12 bases between them. CDR3 DNA sequence: TGTGCCAGCAGTTCCGGGGAGGCGGGCACAGATACGCAGTATTTT. Translating it yields CASSSGEAGTDTQYF.

The chain has TRBV9 and TRBJ1-2; tentative D call: TRBD1 (5 bases). V was shortened by 0 bases and J by 4 bases, with 7 bases between the two germline ends. The CDR3 spans 13 residues. Looked up from germline, CDR1 is SGDLS and CDR2 is YYNGEE. This chain's CDR3 is CASSVGGTYGYTF. CDR3 sequence (DNA): TGTGCCAGCAGCGTAGGGGGGACCTATGGCTACACCTTC.

The chain joins TRBV7-9 to TRBJ1-2; D remains ambiguous. Germline CDR1 SEHNR, CDR2 FQNEAQ (reference sequence). The CDR3 is 13 residues long. V was trimmed by 5 bases and J by 7 bases, leaving 14 bases between them. The CDR3 sequence is CASSPLSRSGYTF. CDR3 DNA: TGTGCCAGCAGCCCTCTATCCAGGAGTGGCTACACCTTC.

The chain links TRBV20-1 to TRBJ2-7, with TRBD2 matching 8 bases. Germline V gives CDR1 DFQATT, CDR2 SNEGSKA (reference sequence). The CDR3 length is 14 residues. With 3 bases clipped from V and 3 bases from J, the junction kept 7 bases outside the gene matches. CDR3 protein: CSASQGGGNYEQYF. In DNA form, the CDR3 reads TGCAGTGCTAGTCAGGGCGGGGGGAACTACGAGCAGTACTTC.

The chain combines TRBV6-1 with TRBJ2-1; D is uncertain. The ends were cut back, 2 bases at V and 3 bases at J, with 14 bases in the middle. Germline V gives CDR1 MNHNS, CDR2 SASEGT. This CDR3 contains 16 residues. DNA for the CDR3: TGTGCCAGCAGTGAATTCGAGGACCCCGTCTACAATGAGCAGTTCTTC. Its protein is CASSEFEDPVYNEQFF.

The chain joins TRBV11-2 to TRBJ1-1; no clear D gene. V lost 1 base and J 5 bases, leaving 8 bases between the germline ends. The germline V gene has CDR1 SGHAT and CDR2 FQNNGV. The CDR3 has 13 amino acids. For the CDR3, the DNA is TGTGCCAGCAGCTTAGTTCCGGGGACTGAAGCTTTCTTT. It is translated as CASSLVPGTEAFF.

This chain joins TRBV15 and TRBJ1-1, with a weak D call TRBD1 (6 bases). V lost 0 bases, J lost 8 bases, and 16 bases lay in between. Germline V gene lookup returns CDR1 LNHNV and CDR2 YYDKDF (reference sequence). CDR3 length: 15 amino acids. The CDR3 loop reads CATSRDQGLGIEAFF. In DNA form, the CDR3 reads TGTGCCACCAGCAGAGACCAGGGGCTCGGTATCGAAGCTTTCTTT.

V usage is TRBV14 and J usage is TRBJ1-2; 7 positions match TRBD1. V lost 3 bases, J lost 8 bases, and 6 bases stayed unmatched. This CDR3 comprises 13 residues. Germline V CDR1 and CDR2: SGHDN, FVKESK. In DNA, the CDR3 is TGTGCCAGCAGCCAGGGCCTACAGGGGGGCTACACCTTC. It codes for CASSQGLQGGYTF. The full variable domain, with the rest looked up from reference TRBV14 and TRBJ1-2, is EAGVTQFPSHSVIEKGQTVTLRCDPISGHDNLYWYRRVMGKEIKFLLHFVKESKQDESGMPNNRFLAERTGGTYSTLKVQPAELEDSGVYFCASSQGLQGGYTFGSGTRLTVV.

This sequence joins TRBV7-3 and TRBJ1-1; D is ambiguous. Germline CDR1 is SGHTA and CDR2 is FQGTGA. V lost 1 base and J 1 base, leaving 7 bases between the germline ends. This CDR3 comprises 14 residues. The CDR3 reads CASSLNPQNTEAFF. The CDR3 DNA is TGTGCCAGCAGCTTAAACCCCCAGAACACTGAAGCTTTCTTT.

The gene calls are TRBV19 and TRBJ1-1, with D possibly being TRBD1 (5 bases). V was shortened by 4 bases and J by 6 bases, with 21 bases between the two germline ends. Germline V gene sequence: CDR1 LNHDA, CDR2 SQIVND (reference sequence). The CDR3 has 16 amino acids. CDR3 nucleotide sequence: TGTGCCAGTAGTAGTCCCCCAAGACAGAGTGGGGCTGAAGCTTTCTTT. Translation: CASSSPPRQSGAEAFF.